This TCR beta chain is drawn from a study of cytomegalovirus exposure and HLA in healthy donors. In germline, CDR1 is SGHDT, CDR2 YYEEEE. CDR3 length: 13 amino acids. Trimming pared 0 bases from V and 6 bases from J, leaving 10 bases between. Both 60 Vbeta primers and 13 Jbeta primers went into the PCR. Sequenced by immunoSEQ multiplex PCR; TCRdb stores in-frame clones only, minus some. This repertoire includes about 77,000 clones. Source material: PBMCs. The sequence was obtained from a middle-aged man in good health and CMV-seropositive. The chain joins TRBV5-6 to TRBJ2-7; D is perhaps TRBD2 (7 bases). The CDR3 nucleotides are TGTGCCAGCAGCTTGGTAGGGGGGGGCGAGCAGTACTTC. This sequence encodes CASSLVGGGEQYF.